What follows describes a single TCR beta chain. These data come from a study of T cells after somatic rescue of genetic block. This table comes from immunoSEQ multiplex PCR, and its TCRdb copy is limited to in-frame clones, with some not included. The sample shows about 52,000 clones, 90% to 97% of them seen only once. The J segment lost 5 bases and the V segment lost 5 bases, leaving 17 bases of the junction unmatched. The CDR3 contains 17 residues. Germline assignment: CDR1 SGHTA and CDR2 FQGTGA. The material sequenced was peripheral blood mononuclear cells (PBMCs). V usage is TRBV7-3 and J usage is TRBJ2-5; TRBD2 matches 7 bases. This clonotype was sampled from a child younger than two. As DNA, the CDR3 is TGTGCCAGCAGCCCCCTGAGAGGCGGGAGTAAGGGTGAGACCCAGTACTTC. This codes for CASSPLRGGSKGETQYF.